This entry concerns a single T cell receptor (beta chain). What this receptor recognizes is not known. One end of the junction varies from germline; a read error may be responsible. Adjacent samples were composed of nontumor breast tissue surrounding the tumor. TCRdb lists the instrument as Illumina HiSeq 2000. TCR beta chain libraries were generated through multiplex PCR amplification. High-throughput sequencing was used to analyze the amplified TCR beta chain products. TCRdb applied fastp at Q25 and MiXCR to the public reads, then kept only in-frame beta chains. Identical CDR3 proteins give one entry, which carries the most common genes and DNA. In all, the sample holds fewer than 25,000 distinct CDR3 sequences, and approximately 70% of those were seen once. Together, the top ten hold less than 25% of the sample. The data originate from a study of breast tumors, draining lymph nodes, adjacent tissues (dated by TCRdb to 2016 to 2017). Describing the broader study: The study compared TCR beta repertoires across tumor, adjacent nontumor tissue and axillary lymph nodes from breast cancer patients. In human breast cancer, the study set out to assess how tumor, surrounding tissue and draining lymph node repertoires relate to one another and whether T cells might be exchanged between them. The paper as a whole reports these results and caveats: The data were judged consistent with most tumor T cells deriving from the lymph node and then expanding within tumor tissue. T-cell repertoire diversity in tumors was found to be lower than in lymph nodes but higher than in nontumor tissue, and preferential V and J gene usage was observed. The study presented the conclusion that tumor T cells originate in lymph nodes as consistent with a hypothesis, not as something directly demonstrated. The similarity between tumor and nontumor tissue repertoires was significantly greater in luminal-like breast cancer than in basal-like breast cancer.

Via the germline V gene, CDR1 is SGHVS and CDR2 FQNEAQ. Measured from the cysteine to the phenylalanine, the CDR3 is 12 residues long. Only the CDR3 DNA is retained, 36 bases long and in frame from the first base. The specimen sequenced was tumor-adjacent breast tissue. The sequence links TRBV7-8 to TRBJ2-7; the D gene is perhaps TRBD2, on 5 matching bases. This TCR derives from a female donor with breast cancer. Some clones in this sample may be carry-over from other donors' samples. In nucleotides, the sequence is TGTGTCAGCAGCTATCACCGGGGAGAGCAGTACTTC. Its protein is CVSSYHRGEQYF.